The clone carrying this TCR beta chain was detected only a few times. Its target is not known. V was clipped by 3 bases and J by 5 bases, with 6 bases between them. CDR1 and CDR2 from the germline V gene are GTSNPN and SVGIG (reference sequence). The CDR3 covers 11 residues. The donors were in the approximately 130-subject validation cohort, distinct from the approximately 610-subject first cohort. This sample was included in a study of cytomegalovirus exposure and HLA in healthy donors. TCRdb's table, derived via immunoSEQ multiplex PCR, lists solely in-frame clones and lacks some. Seen here are fewer than 120,000 clones, 85% to 90% observed once, and the top ten hold almost 1.5%. Whole-study results and caveats: Most TCRs appeared rarely, but some public TCRs recurred in many donors. Clusters of TCRs from the first cohort tended to co-occur in the roughly 120 validation repertoires (as a later analysis found).

Source material: PBMCs. The receptor comes from a woman between 25 and 40 years old in good health and CMV-seropositive. The chain employs TRBV30 and TRBJ2-3; D is unclear. The CDR3 coding sequence is TGTGCCTGGAGCCTTAAAGATACGCAGTATTTT. It specifies CAWSLKDTQYF. The whole variable domain, filled in from reference TRBV30 and TRBJ2-3, reads SQTIHQWPATLVQPVGSPLSLECTVEGTSNPNLYWYRQAAGRGLQLLFYSVGIGQISSEVPQNLSASRPQDRQFILSSKKLLLSDSGFYLCAWSLKDTQYFGPGTRLTVL.